One TCR beta chain is described in this entry. Its antigen remains unknown. This sample was taken from a study of cytomegalovirus exposure and HLA in healthy donors. Both 60 Vbeta primers and 13 Jbeta primers went into the PCR. Sequenced by immunoSEQ multiplex PCR; TCRdb stores in-frame clones only, minus some. The sample table includes 180,000 or so clones. Overall study findings and caveats: Researchers had no immune exposure information except CMV serostatus available. Most CMV-associated TCR beta chains were later found to appear HLA-restricted.

V lost 5 bases and J lost 3; bases outside the gene matches: 6. There are 14 residues in the CDR3. The V gene's germline CDR1 is SGHAT and CDR2 FQNNGV. The sequencing sample was made of PBMCs. The rearrangement links TRBV11-2 to TRBJ1-2, with 7 bases matching TRBD1. The clonotype comes from a boy between 5 and 17 years old in good health and CMV-seronegative. The CDR3, as DNA: TGTGCCAGCAGCCCAGGACAGGTCTACTATGGCTACACCTTC. Its translation is CASSPGQVYYGYTF.